This TCR beta chain was found in a study of T cells after yellow fever vaccination. Overall study: Low-cell-number fractions were prepared with SMART-Seq v4 Ultra Low Input.

This clonotype has only a few counts. What it binds is unknown. Study results and limitations: Repertoires sorted by FACS could include abundant clonotypes that are contaminants from the bulk population. Boosting was followed by the reappearance of most primary-vaccination clones (approximately 95% CD4, about 89% CD8).

5'RACE template switching produced TCR cDNA carrying a universal primer site and UMIs. TCRdb recomputed calls from the 5' RACE reads with MiXCR, one row per CDR3 protein. The sample shows around 610,000 distinct CDR3 sequences, approximately 13% of them seen only once. V lost 7 bases to trimming and J lost 5 bases; unmatched junction nucleotides: 7. CDR1 and CDR2 from the germline V gene are DFQATT and SNEGSKA (reference sequence). This CDR3 comprises 13 residues. This sequence was found in a young man who received the YFV17D yellow fever vaccine. Sequencing was performed on PBMCs, taken on the day of the yellow fever booster vaccination. This sequence joins TRBV20-1 and TRBJ2-2; 7 nucleotides line up with TRBD2. The CDR3 sequence: CSVELASTGELFF. CDR3 DNA sequence: TGCAGTGTGGAACTAGCGTCTACCGGGGAGCTGTTTTTT.